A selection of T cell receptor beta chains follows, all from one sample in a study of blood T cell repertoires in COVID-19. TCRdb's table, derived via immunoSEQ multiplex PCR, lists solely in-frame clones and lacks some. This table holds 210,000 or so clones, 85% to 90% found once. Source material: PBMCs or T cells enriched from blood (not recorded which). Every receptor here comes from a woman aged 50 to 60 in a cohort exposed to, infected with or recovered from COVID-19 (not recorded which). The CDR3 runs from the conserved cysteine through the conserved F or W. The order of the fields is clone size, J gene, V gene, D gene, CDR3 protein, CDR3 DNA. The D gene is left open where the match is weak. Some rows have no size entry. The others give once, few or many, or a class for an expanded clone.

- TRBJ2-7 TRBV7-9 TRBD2 CASSLVAGGPGEQYF TGTGCCAGCAGCTTAGTCGCGGGGGGGCCAGGGGAGCAGTACTTC
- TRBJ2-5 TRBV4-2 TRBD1 CASSHPGQDRETQYF TGTGCCAGCAGCCACCCCGGACAGGACAGAGAGACCCAGTACTTC
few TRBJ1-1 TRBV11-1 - CASSLRGSEAFF TGTGCCAGCAGCTTAAGGGGCAGTGAAGCTTTCTTT
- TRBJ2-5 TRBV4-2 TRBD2 CASSQGLGTSGLNEKETQYF TGTGCCAGCAGCCAAGGGTTGGGTACTAGCGGACTAAATGAAAAAGAGACCCAGTACTTC
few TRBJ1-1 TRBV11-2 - CASSVINTEAFF TGTGCCAGCAGCGTCATCAACACTGAAGCTTTCTTT
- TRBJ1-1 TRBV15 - CATSREGDLYTEAFF TGTGCCACCAGCAGAGAAGGGGACTTATACACTGAAGCTTTCTTT
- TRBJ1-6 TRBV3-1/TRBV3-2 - CASSQEASRGSPLHF TGTGCCAGCAGCCAAGAGGCCTCCCGGGGATCACCCCTCCACTTT
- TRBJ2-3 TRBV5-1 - CASSFSGPTDTQYF TGCGCCAGCAGCTTTAGCGGACCCACAGATACGCAGTATTTT
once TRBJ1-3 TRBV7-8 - CASRASDRNTIYF TGTGCCAGCCGAGCGAGTGATCGAAACACCATATATTTT
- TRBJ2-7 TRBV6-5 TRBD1 CASNPGQGSYEQYF TGTGCCAGCAATCCGGGACAGGGGTCCTACGAGCAGTACTTC
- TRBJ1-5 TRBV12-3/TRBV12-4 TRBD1 CASTAGGQPQHF TGTGCCAGCACCGCAGGGGGTCAGCCCCAGCATTTT
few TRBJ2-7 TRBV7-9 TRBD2 CASSSPNRTSGGWSYEQYF TGTGCCAGCAGCTCCCCAAACCGGACTAGCGGGGGGTGGTCCTACGAGCAGTACTTC
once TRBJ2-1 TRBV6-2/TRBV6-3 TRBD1 CASSHGQGRTYNEQFF TGTGCCAGCAGCCACGGACAGGGGCGCACCTACAATGAGCAGTTCTTC
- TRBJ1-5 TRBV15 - CATSRDTGGGQPQHF TGTGCCACCAGCAGAGATACGGGGGGGGGTCAGCCCCAGCATTTT
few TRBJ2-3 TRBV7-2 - CASSRNPSVASSTDTQYF TGTGCCAGCAGCCGCAACCCCAGCGTGGCTTCTAGCACAGATACGCAGTATTTT
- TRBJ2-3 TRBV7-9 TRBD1 CASSLGQGRGGTDTQYF TGTGCCAGCAGCTTGGGACAGGGACGAGGAGGCACAGATACGCAGTATTTT
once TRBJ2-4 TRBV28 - CASSSQGAKNIQYF TGTGCCAGCAGCAGCCAGGGGGCCAAAAACATTCAGTACTTC
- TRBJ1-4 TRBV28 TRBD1 CAITGGAEKLFF TGTGCCATAACAGGGGGCGCAGAAAAACTGTTTTTT
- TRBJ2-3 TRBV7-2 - CASSSSPDTQYF TGTGCCAGCAGCTCTTCCCCAGATACGCAGTATTTT
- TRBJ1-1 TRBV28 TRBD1 CASTPSGQGDTEAFF TGTGCCAGCACACCCTCGGGACAGGGCGACACTGAAGCTTTCTTT
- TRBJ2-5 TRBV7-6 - CASSLGGGKTQYF TGTGCCAGCAGCTTAGGGGGCGGAAAGACCCAGTACTTC
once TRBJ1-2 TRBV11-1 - CASSPRGLGGLYGYTF TGTGCCAGCAGCCCACGGGGGTTGGGCGGCCTCTATGGCTACACCTTC
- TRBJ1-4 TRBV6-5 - CASTRSSQGGEKLFF TGTGCCAGCACCCGAAGTTCACAGGGCGGTGAAAAACTGTTTTTT
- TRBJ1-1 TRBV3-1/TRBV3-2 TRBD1 CASSRTGRWNTEAFF TGTGCCAGCAGTCGGACAGGGAGGTGGAACACTGAAGCTTTCTTT